A selection of T cell receptor beta chains follows, all from one sample in a study of blood T cells in healthy people across ages. One entry per CDR3 protein results from TCRdb running MiXCR on the 5' RACE reads. The data hold 1.5 million to 2 million distinct CDR3 sequences, with 28% observed a single time. The material sequenced was blood. Receptor source: a woman in her 30s in good health. Each CDR3 is given with its conserved first and last residue. The D gene is left open where the match is weak. For some rows the clone size is stated as once, few or many, or as a class when expanded; others skip it.

TRBV6-6,NA,13,TRBJ1-4,few,CASSYSGWEKLFF,TGTGCCAGCAGTTACTCGGGTTGGGAAAAACTGTTTTTT
TRBV28,NA,15,TRBJ2-1,few,CASIVGGSSYNEQFF,TGTGCCAGCATAGTAGGGGGGAGCTCCTACAATGAGCAGTTCTTC
TRBV28,NA,13,TRBJ2-7,few,CAANRGTTYEQYF,TGTGCCGCGAACCGTGGAACTACCTACGAGCAGTACTTC
TRBV15,NA,13,TRBJ2-1,NA,CATSGARLDEQFF,TGTGCCACCAGCGGGGCCAGGTTGGATGAGCAGTTCTTC
TRBV2,NA,13,TRBJ2-3,NA,CASSEGSVDTQYF,TGTGCCAGCAGTGAGGGTTCGGTAGATACGCAGTATTTT
TRBV6-1,TRBD1,16,TRBJ1-2,NA,CASSVSGRNRGYGYTF,TGTGCCAGCAGTGTCTCTGGCCGGAACAGGGGCTATGGCTACACCTTC
TRBV5-6,NA,15,TRBJ2-5,few,CASSDARGLRGTQYF,TGTGCCAGCAGCGATGCGAGAGGGTTGCGGGGGACCCAGTACTTC
TRBV12-3/TRBV12-4,TRBD2,14,TRBJ2-1,few,CASSNSGRYNEQFF,TGTGCCAGCAGTAATAGCGGGAGGTATAATGAGCAGTTCTTC
TRBV10-3,TRBD2,14,TRBJ2-3,many,CASQGLAGTDTQYF,TGTGCCAGCCAAGGACTAGCGGGAACCGATACGCAGTATTTT
TRBV20-1,NA,12,TRBJ2-5,many,CSAGTGRETQYF,TGCAGTGCTGGGACTGGGAGAGAGACCCAGTACTTC
TRBV9,TRBD2,15,TRBJ2-7,NA,CASSVGTSDHYEQYF,TGTGCCAGCAGCGTAGGAACTAGCGATCACTACGAGCAGTACTTC
TRBV18,TRBD2,15,TRBJ2-7,once,CASSTVASGRNEQYF,TGTGCCAGTTCCACCGTGGCTAGCGGGAGAAACGAGCAGTACTTC
TRBV12-5,NA,13,TRBJ1-6,few,CASGRGENSPLHF,TGTGCTAGTGGGAGGGGCGAAAATTCACCCCTCCACTTT
TRBV27,NA,13,TRBJ1-1,many,CASSPQEGVEAFF,TGTGCCAGCTCCCCCCAGGAGGGGGTTGAAGCTTTCTTT
TRBV7-2,NA,15,TRBJ1-5,few,CASSLESARGQPQHF,TGTGCCAGCAGCTTAGAATCTGCCCGGGGTCAGCCCCAGCATTTT
TRBV7-9,NA,13,TRBJ2-2,NA,CASSTTGTGELFF,TGTGCCAGCAGCACGACTGGCACCGGGGAGCTGTTTTTT
TRBV6-6,NA,12,TRBJ2-1,NA,CASSYAQNEQFF,TGTGCCAGCAGTTACGCACAGAATGAGCAGTTCTTC
TRBV7-9,NA,15,TRBJ2-7,NA,CASSGRGDVTYEQYF,TGTGCCAGCAGCGGTCGAGGGGACGTAACCTACGAGCAGTACTTC
TRBV4-2,TRBD2,17,TRBJ2-3,NA,CASSQDLAGETRATQYF,TGTGCCAGCAGCCAAGATTTGGCGGGGGAGACGCGGGCTACGCAGTATTTT
TRBV5-1,TRBD2,15,TRBJ2-2,NA,CASRSAGVNTGELFF,TGCGCCAGCCGGTCAGCGGGGGTTAACACCGGGGAGCTGTTTTTT
TRBV7-9,NA,13,TRBJ2-1,few,CASSLALGDEQFF,TGTGCCAGCAGCTTAGCCCTAGGGGATGAGCAGTTCTTC
TRBV2,NA,15,TRBJ1-5,NA,CASSGGGGISQPQHF,TGTGCCAGCAGCGGCGGCGGGGGGATTAGTCAGCCCCAGCATTTT
TRBV12-5,TRBD1,19,TRBJ1-2,few,CASGLALRDRGHEFYGYTF,TGTGCTAGTGGTTTGGCCCTCCGGGACAGGGGGCATGAGTTCTATGGCTACACCTTC
TRBV24-1,NA,15,TRBJ2-5,NA,CATSDVGGARVTQYF,TGTGCCACCAGTGATGTCGGGGGAGCCAGGGTGACCCAGTACTTC
TRBV12-3/TRBV12-4,NA,15,TRBJ1-4,NA,CASSPAWGLSEKLFF,TGTGCCAGCAGTCCTGCCTGGGGACTTAGTGAAAAACTGTTTTTT
TRBV9,NA,14,TRBJ2-3,NA,CASSLWDSQDTQYF,TGTGCCAGCAGCTTATGGGACTCCCAGGATACGCAGTATTTT
TRBV7-2,TRBD2,15,TRBJ2-3,NA,CASRSGGRNTDTQYF,TGTGCCAGCAGGAGCGGGGGCCGGAACACAGATACGCAGTATTTT
TRBV7-6,TRBD2,15,TRBJ2-1,few,CASSGSSGMVNEQFF,TGTGCCAGCAGTGGGTCTAGCGGGATGGTCAATGAGCAGTTCTTC
TRBV28,NA,14,TRBJ2-7,NA,CASTWGAGGYEQYF,TGTGCCAGCACCTGGGGGGCAGGGGGCTACGAGCAGTACTTC
TRBV20-1,NA,15,TRBJ1-1,NA,CSVRGPQGTNTETFF,TGCAGTGTGCGGGGACCACAGGGTACCAACACTGAAACTTTCTTT
TRBV5-1,TRBD1,14,TRBJ1-1,NA,CASSRTGQETEAFF,TGCGCCAGCAGCCGGACAGGTCAAGAAACTGAAGCTTTCTTT
TRBV6-2/TRBV6-3,NA,13,TRBJ2-7,few,CASSYAGPAYPYF,TGTGCCAGCAGTTATGCCGGGCCTGCATATCCGTACTTC
TRBV5-5,NA,15,TRBJ1-4,NA,CASSFKAVTNEKLFF,TGTGCCAGCAGCTTTAAGGCAGTCACTAATGAAAAACTGTTTTTT
TRBV19,TRBD1,14,TRBJ2-4,NA,CASSRQGAGTIQYF,TGTGCCAGTTCTCGCCAGGGGGCGGGCACTATTCAGTACTTC
TRBV14,NA,19,TRBJ2-2,NA,CASSREAFRVPRGTGERFF,TGTGCCAGCAGCCGAGAAGCCTTCCGGGTGCCCCGAGGCACCGGGGAGCGGTTTTTT
TRBV18,NA,11,TRBJ2-5,many,CASSPRGTQYF,TGTGCCAGCAGCCCTCGTGGGACCCAGTACTTC
TRBV5-1,NA,16,TRBJ1-2,NA,CASSLEGGLDFYGYTF,TGCGCCAGCAGCTTGGAGGGGGGATTGGATTTCTATGGCTACACCTTC
TRBV19,NA,15,TRBJ2-6,many,CASSQLESGANVLTF,TGTGCCAGTAGTCAATTAGAATCTGGGGCCAACGTCCTGACTTTC
TRBV14,NA,14,TRBJ2-7,few,CASSQVSWPYEQYF,TGTGCCAGCAGCCAAGTTTCTTGGCCCTACGAGCAGTACTTC
TRBV20-1,NA,14,TRBJ2-7,NA,CSARSEVRPCEQYF,TGCAGTGCTAGATCCGAGGTCCGGCCGTGCGAGCAGTACTTC
TRBV9,NA,14,TRBJ2-7,many,CASSTGPSSYEQYF,TGTGCCAGCAGTACAGGACCAAGCTCCTACGAGCAGTACTTC
TRBV5-6,TRBD1,14,TRBJ1-2,few,CASSPRGRRNGYTF,TGTGCCAGCAGCCCCAGGGGGAGAAGGAATGGCTACACCTTC